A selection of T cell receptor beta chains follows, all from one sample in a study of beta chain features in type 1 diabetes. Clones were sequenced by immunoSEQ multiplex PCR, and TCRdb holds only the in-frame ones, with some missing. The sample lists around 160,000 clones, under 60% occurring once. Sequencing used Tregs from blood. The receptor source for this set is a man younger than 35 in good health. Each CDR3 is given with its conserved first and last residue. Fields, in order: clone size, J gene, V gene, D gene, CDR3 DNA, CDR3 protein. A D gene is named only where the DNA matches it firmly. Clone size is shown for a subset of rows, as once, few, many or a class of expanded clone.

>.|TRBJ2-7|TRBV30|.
TGTGCCTGGAGTGGTACCTACGAGCAGTACTTC
CAWSGTYEQYF
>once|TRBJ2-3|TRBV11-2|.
TGTGCCAGCAGCCCCCCCGGCGCGGGGACAGATACGCAGTATTTT
CASSPPGAGTDTQYF
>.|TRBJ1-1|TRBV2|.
TGTGCCAGCCAGGACCCCAGGACAGCCAACACTGAAGCTTTCTTT
CASQDPRTANTEAFF
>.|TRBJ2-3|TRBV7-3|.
TGTGCCAGCAGCCCCAATAGTGGTTACGTCGATACGCAGTATTTT
CASSPNSGYVDTQYF
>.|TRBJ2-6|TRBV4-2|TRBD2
TGTGCCAGCAGCCAAGGGGAGCGGGGGACCTCTGGGGCCAACGTCCTGACTTTC
CASSQGERGTSGANVLTF
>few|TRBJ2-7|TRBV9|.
TGTGCCAGCAGCGTAAGGGCGGGGAGCTCCTACGAGCAGTACTTC
CASSVRAGSSYEQYF
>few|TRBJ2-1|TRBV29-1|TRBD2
TGCAGCGGTTCTCTAGCGGGGCGCTACAATGAGCAGTTCTTC
CSGSLAGRYNEQFF
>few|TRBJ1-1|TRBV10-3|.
TGTGCCATCAGCCCCGGGGCGGGAGGGACTGAAGCTTTCTTT
CAISPGAGGTEAFF
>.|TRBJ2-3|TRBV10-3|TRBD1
TGTGCCATCAGCCAGGGGGTAACAGATACGCAGTATTTT
CAISQGVTDTQYF
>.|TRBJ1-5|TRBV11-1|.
TGTGCCAGCAGCACAGGGAGCAATCAGCCCCAGCATTTT
CASSTGSNQPQHF
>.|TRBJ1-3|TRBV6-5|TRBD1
TGTGCCAGCATGAAGGGCAGGGGGCTCGGAAACACCATATATTTT
CASMKGRGLGNTIYF
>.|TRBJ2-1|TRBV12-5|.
TGTGCTAGTGGTTTGGGACACGATAACAATGAGCAGTTCTTC
CASGLGHDNNEQFF
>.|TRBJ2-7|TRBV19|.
TGTGCCAGTAGCGACAGCGGAGGGGGCCACGAGCAGTACTTC
CASSDSGGGHEQYF
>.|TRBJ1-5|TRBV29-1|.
TGCAGCGTTGTTTTGGGGCAGGGGCGTCAGCCCCAGCATTTT
CSVVLGQGRQPQHF
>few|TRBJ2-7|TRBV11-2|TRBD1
TGTGCCAGCAGCTTAGTAGGACAGGGTTACGAGCAGTACTTC
CASSLVGQGYEQYF
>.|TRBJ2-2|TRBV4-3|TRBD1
TGCGCCAGCAGCCAAGACGACAGGGCCGGGGAGCTGTTTTTT
CASSQDDRAGELFF
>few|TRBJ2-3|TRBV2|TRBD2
TGTGCCAGCAGTGCGGGGCTAGCGGAAAGCACAGATACGCAGTATTTT
CASSAGLAESTDTQYF
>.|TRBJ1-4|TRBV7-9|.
TGTGCCAGCAGCTGGAGGGTTGGTGAAAAACTGTTTTTT
CASSWRVGEKLFF
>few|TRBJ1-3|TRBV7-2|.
TGTGCCAGCAGCTTACGGGGTCTAACCATATATTTT
CASSLRGLTIYF
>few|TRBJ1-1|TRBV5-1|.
TGCGCCAGCAGCTTAATGGCAGACACTGAAGCTTTCTTT
CASSLMADTEAFF
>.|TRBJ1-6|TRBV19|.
TGTGCCAGTAGTAGGGGACTTTATAATTCACCCCTCCACTTT
CASSRGLYNSPLHF
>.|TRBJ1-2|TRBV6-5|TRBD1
TGTGCCAGCAGGCGGGACAGCCATAGGGACTATGGCTACACCTTC
CASRRDSHRDYGYTF
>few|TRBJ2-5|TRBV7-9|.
TGTGCCAGCAGCTTAGCCGACAGGGACTGGGCGACCCAGTACTTC
CASSLADRDWATQYF
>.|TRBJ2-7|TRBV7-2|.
TGTGCCAGCAGCCCAGTGCGCGGCGAGCAGTACTTC
CASSPVRGEQYF
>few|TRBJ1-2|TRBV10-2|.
TGCGCCAGCATTAACATGCTTAACTATGGCTACACCTTC
CASINMLNYGYTF
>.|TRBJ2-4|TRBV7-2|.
TGTGCCAGCAGCTTCGGGACACCCCAAAACATTCAGTACTTC
CASSFGTPQNIQYF
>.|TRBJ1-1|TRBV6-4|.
TGTGCCAGCAGCCCACAGGGGAACACTGAAGCTTTCTTT
CASSPQGNTEAFF
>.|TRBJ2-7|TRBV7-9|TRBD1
TGTGCCAGCAGCGTTTGGACAGGGGGCCCCTACGAGCAGTACTTC
CASSVWTGGPYEQYF
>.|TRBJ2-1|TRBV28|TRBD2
TGTGCCAGCACCCCCGTCGGGAGGTTGGCCTACAATGAGCAGTTCTTC
CASTPVGRLAYNEQFF
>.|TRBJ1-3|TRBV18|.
TGTGCCAGCTCAGCAGGGGCCTCTGGAAACACCATATATTTT
CASSAGASGNTIYF
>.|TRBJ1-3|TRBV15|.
TGTGCCACCAGCAGAGTGGGACTCGGAAACACCATATATTTT
CATSRVGLGNTIYF
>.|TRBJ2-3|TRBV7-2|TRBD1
TGTGCCAGCAACTCTTACAGGGGGGGCACAGATACGCAGTATTTT
CASNSYRGGTDTQYF
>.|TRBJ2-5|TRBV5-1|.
TGCGCCAGCAGCTTGGGCCTCCTGAGGGAGACCCAGTACTTC
CASSLGLLRETQYF
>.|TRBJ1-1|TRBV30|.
TGTGCCTGGAGTGTGGGACTGCTGAACACTGAAGCTTTCTTT
CAWSVGLLNTEAFF
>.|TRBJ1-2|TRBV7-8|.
TGTGCCAGCAGCCCGGGGGGGCTCGGCTATGGCTACACCTTC
CASSPGGLGYGYTF
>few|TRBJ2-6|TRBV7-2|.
TGTGCCAGCAGCCCCCCCGACGGGGCTGGGGCCAACGTCCTGACTTTC
CASSPPDGAGANVLTF
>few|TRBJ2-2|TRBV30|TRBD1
TGTGCCTGCAACAGGGGGCGCGCCGGGGAGCTGTTTTTT
CACNRGRAGELFF
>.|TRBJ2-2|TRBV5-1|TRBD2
TGCGCCAGCAGCGCCCGCTCACTAGCGGGAGCCCACACCGGGGAGCTGTTTTTT
CASSARSLAGAHTGELFF
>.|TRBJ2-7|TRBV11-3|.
TGTGCCAGCAGCTCCGGGACATACGAGCAGTACTTC
CASSSGTYEQYF
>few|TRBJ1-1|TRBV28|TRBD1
TGTGCCAGCAGCTACTTTAGGACAGGGGGCACTGAAGCTTTCTTT
CASSYFRTGGTEAFF
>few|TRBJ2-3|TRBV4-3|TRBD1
TGCGCCAGCAGCCACCAGGGGGTCGGAACAGATACGCAGTATTTT
CASSHQGVGTDTQYF
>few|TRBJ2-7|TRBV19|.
TGTGCCAGTAGTCGTGACAGCCGCTACGAGCGGCAGTACTTC
CASSRDSRYERQYF
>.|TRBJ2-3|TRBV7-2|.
TGTGCCAGCAGCTTAATCGCCGCGGGGGATACGCAGTATTTT
CASSLIAAGDTQYF
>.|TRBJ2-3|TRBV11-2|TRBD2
TGTGCCGGGAGGGCCTCGGGCACAGATACGCAGTATTTT
CAGRASGTDTQYF
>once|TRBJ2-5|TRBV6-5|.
TGTGCCAGCAGTTACTTCAGGGGAGAGCAGTACTTC
CASSYFRGEQYF
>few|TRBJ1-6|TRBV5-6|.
TGTGCCAGCAGCTTGTTCTACAGCTCCTATAATTCACCCCTCCACTTT
CASSLFYSSYNSPLHF
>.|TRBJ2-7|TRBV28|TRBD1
TGTGCCAGCAGTTTAATCACCACGGGACAGGGTTCACGCGAGCAGTACTTC
CASSLITTGQGSREQYF
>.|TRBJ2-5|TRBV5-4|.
TGTGCCAGCAGCTTGGGGCTAGCCGCGTTTGGTGAGACCCAGTACTTC
CASSLGLAAFGETQYF
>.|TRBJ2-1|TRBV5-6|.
TGTGCCAGCAGCTTGTGGGCATTGACAAGGCAGTTCTTC
CASSLWALTRQFF
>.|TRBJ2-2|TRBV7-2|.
TGTGCCAGCAGCTTACGGCCGACAGCGAACACCGGGGAGCTGTTTTTT
CASSLRPTANTGELFF